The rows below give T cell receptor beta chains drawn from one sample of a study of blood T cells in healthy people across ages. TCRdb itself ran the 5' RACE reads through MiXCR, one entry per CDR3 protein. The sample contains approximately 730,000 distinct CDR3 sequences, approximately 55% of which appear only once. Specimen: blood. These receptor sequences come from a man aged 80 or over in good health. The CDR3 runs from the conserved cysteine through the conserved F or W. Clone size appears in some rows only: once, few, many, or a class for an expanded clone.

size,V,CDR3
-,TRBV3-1,CASSQVPGRYNEQFF
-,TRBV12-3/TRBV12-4,CASSRGRTGRAYEQYF
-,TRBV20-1,CSARSIGTQYF
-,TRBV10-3,CAIKIAPSTDTQYF
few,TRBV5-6,CASLQGNSYEQYF
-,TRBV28,CASSGTGGSNEQYF
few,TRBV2,CASGESGFSTDTQYF
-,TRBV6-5,CASRPGFYSNQPQHF
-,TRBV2,CASSPGTSGSGANVLTF
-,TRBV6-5,CANKGRGRGSSYEQYF
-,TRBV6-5,CASSYSGEVVVTQYF
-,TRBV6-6,CASRRPGQFYEQYF
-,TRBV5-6,CTSSVTSGRARQETQYF
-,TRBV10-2,CASRDRDDRSEQYF
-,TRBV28,CASSPPDRYTDTQYF
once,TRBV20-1,CSGVGGGEKLFF
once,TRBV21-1,CASSKDRGDFNRLYAYF
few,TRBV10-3,CAIKRSSSGYEQYF
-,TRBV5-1,CASSLTSGSTHEQFF
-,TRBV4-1,CASSQGDGASYEQYF
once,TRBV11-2,CASSLELRGEKEQYF
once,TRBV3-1,CASSRKVAGTGGGYTF
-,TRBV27,CASSFRPGQGGSEKLFF
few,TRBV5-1,CASSFEPKQGQGGYTF
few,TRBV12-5,CASGLGLAGVGEQFF
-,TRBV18,CASSRGRGQNTEAFF
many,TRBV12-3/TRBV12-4,CASSSLSYEQYF
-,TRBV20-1,CSARERGRTNEQFF
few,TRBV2,CASSAEDLAKNIQYF
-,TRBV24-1,CATSEAGTYNEQFF
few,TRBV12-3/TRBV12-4,CASSLAQGGEQYF
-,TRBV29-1,CSVDGGKPMGTQYF
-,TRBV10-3,CAISPAGSSYNEQFF
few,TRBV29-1,CSAVLAGESYNEQFF
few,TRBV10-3,CAISAVGQMNTEAFF
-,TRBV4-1,CASSRQGDRVYNKQFF
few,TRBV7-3,CASSPRRGFGTDTQYF
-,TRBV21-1,CASSKDSASGSSYNEQFF
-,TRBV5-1,CASSPAEAPNTGELFF
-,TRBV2,CASSTGGDEQYF
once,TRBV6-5,CASRGGVYEKLFF
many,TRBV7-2,CASSLNRIYEQYF
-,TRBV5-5,CASSFPRYNEQFF
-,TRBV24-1,CATSSKGTANYGYTF
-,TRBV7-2,CASSLNRDPAKTIQYF